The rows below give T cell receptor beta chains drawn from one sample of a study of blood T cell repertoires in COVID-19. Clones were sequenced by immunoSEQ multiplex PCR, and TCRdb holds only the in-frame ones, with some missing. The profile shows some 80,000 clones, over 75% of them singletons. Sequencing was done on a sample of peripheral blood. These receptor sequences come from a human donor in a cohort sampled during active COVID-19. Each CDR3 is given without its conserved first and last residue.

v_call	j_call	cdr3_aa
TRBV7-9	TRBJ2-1	ASSSSGVDEQF
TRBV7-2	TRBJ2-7	ASSLAGTGSYEQY
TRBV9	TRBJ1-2	ASSGGKDRRGYT
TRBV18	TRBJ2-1	ASSPLPTRSTYNEQF
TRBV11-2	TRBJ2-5	ASSLAFRVEETQY
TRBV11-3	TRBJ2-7	ASSPGTGAPEQY
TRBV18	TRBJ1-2	ASSPRGGELNGYT
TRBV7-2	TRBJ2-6	ASVRDSSGANVLT
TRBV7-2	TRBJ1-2	ASSLRQGLGYT
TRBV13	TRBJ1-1	ASSLALNARAKTEAF
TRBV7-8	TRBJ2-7	ASSLALTSGGAYEQY